Below, 18 T cell receptor beta chains from the same sample are listed, as sequenced in a study of blood T cell repertoires in COVID-19. Some clones are missing from TCRdb's copy, which holds only in-frame ones; the method was immunoSEQ multiplex PCR. The sample comprises around 160,000 clones, 89% of which are singletons, and less than 3% rests with the top ten. The sample was peripheral blood. Receptors were obtained from a man aged 55 to 70 with acute or convalescent COVID-19.

The J gene is TRBJ1-4, the V gene TRBV19, with unresolved D. CDR1 is LNHDA, CDR2 SQIVND, per germline (reference sequence). This CDR3 contains 14 residues. The V end lost 9 bases, the J end lost 0 bases, and 11 bases lay between the germline ends. CDR3 sequence reads: CASAITATNEKLFF. The CDR3 DNA reads TGTGCCAGCGCTATTACCGCAACTAATGAAAAACTGTTTTTT.

This chain joins TRBV6-2 or TRBV6-3 and TRBJ2-7; 9 bases are shared with TRBD1. Trimming at V came to 6 bases and at J to 10 bases, leaving 7 bases not matched to a gene. The germline gives CDR1 MNHEY, CDR2 SVGEGT. This CDR3 region has 12 residues. For the CDR3, the DNA is TGTGCCAGCAGCCACAGGGGGCCCTTCCAGTACTTC. Amino acid sequence: CASSHRGPFQYF.

V usage is TRBV18 and J usage is TRBJ1-1, with D tentatively TRBD1 (5 bases). Germline loops: CDR1 KGHSH, CDR2 LQKENI. This CDR3 spans 14 amino acids. Trimming took 7 bases from V and 6 from J, leaving 18 bases between them. CDR3 region: CASYATGLIAEAFF. CDR3 in DNA: TGTGCCAGCTACGCTACAGGTTTGATCGCTGAAGCTTTCTTT.

V gene TRBV19 combines with J gene TRBJ1-5; a possible D gene is TRBD1 (5 bases). This CDR3 region has 15 residues. Germline-derived CDR1 and CDR2 are LNHDA and SQIVND (reference sequence). V was shortened by 0 bases and J by 7 bases, with 13 bases between the two germline ends. The CDR3 region has the DNA TGTGCCAGTAGTATAGACGGGTTTTCAGGGCAGCCCCAGCATTTT. Its protein is CASSIDGFSGQPQHF.

The chain carries TRBV7-8 and TRBJ1-4; D is undetermined. Trimming shortened V by 1 base and J by 4 bases, and 7 bases separated the two germline ends. The germline CDR1 and CDR2 sequences are SGHVS and FQNEAQ. This CDR3 is built from 14 residues. The CDR3 protein is CASSLGQNNEKLFF. CDR3 sequence (DNA): TGTGCCAGCAGCTTAGGTCAGAATAATGAAAAACTGTTTTTT.

The CDR3 is CASSVVSRQGYGYTF. Here the CDR3 DNA reads TGTGCCAGCAGCGTAGTCTCTCGGCAGGGGTATGGCTACACCTTC. The V call is TRBV9, the J call TRBJ1-2; maybe TRBD1 (6 bases). The V end was cut by 0 bases, the J end by 5 bases, with 14 bases between. CDR1 is SGDLS and CDR2 is YYNGEE in the germline V gene. This CDR3 comprises 15 residues.

The rearrangement links TRBV27 to TRBJ1-6, with D perhaps TRBD1 (5 bases). Germline CDR1 reads MNHEY; CDR2 reads SMNVEV (reference sequence). The CDR3 extends over 16 amino acids. Between the trimmed V and J ends, which lost 7 bases and 5 bases, there was a span of 18 bases. CDR3 residues: CASTPLGTANNSPLHF. CDR3 DNA sequence: TGTGCCAGCACCCCCCTCGGGACTGCTAATAATTCACCCCTCCACTTT.

This clone was seen once. The chain uses TRBV6-5 and TRBJ1-1; 8 bases map to TRBD1. V was pared by 6 bases and J by 8 bases, with 2 bases of the junction left unmatched. The CDR3 sequence is 11 residues long. Germline V gene data show CDR1 as MNHEY and CDR2 as SVGAGI. CDR3 in DNA: TGTGCCAGCAGCCGGGACAGGGAAGCTTTCTTT. It translates to CASSRDREAFF.

V usage is TRBV6-2 or TRBV6-3 and J usage is TRBJ1-1; possible D gene TRBD1, 6 bases. V was clipped by 5 bases and J by 5 bases, with 15 bases between them. Germline CDR1 MNHEY, CDR2 SVGEGT. This CDR3 contains 14 residues. In DNA, the CDR3 is TGTGCCAGCAGTCGAGGACAGTCCCAGACTGAAGCTTTCTTT. Translating gives CASSRGQSQTEAFF.

This chain uses TRBV15 with TRBJ1-5, with 7 positions matching TRBD1. The CDR3 is 16 residues long. V was pared by 3 bases and J by 1 base, with 6 bases of the junction left unmatched. Germline CDR1 is LNHNV and CDR2 is YYDKDF (reference sequence). CDR3: CATSREGQQSNQPQHF. The CDR3 bases are TGTGCCACCAGCAGGGAGGGACAGCAAAGCAATCAGCCCCAGCATTTT.

The genes are TRBV21-1 and TRBJ1-1; the table names TRBD1, a call not compared with the DNA. TRBV21-1 is reported as a pseudogene. CDR3 length: 17 residues. The CDR3 reads CASSPPTVTQLNTEAFF. CDR3 nucleotide sequence: TGTGCCAGCAGCCCCCCCACAGTGACACAGCTCAACACTGAAGCTTTCTTT.

The chain links TRBV11-2 to TRBJ2-4; D call uncertain. V was cut by 1 base and J by 0 bases, with 10 bases left in between. This CDR3 spans 16 amino acids. The germline V gene has CDR1 SGHAT and CDR2 FQNNGV. CDR3 DNA: TGTGCCAGCAGCTTAGCTGGGCCCATAGCCAAAAACATTCAGTACTTC. Amino acid sequence: CASSLAGPIAKNIQYF.

The CDR3 DNA follows: TGTGCCACCAGTGATCTTTCAGGGGGTGGCTATGGCTACACCTTC. Translated, it gives CATSDLSGGGYGYTF. The gene calls are TRBV24-1 and TRBJ1-2; 7 nucleotides line up with TRBD1. Trimming cost V 3 bases and J 4 bases; bases outside gene matches: 7. The germline V gene encodes CDR1 KGHDR and CDR2 SFDVKD. The CDR3 is 15 residues long.

This sequence joins TRBV4-1 and TRBJ2-7, with a tentative D call TRBD2 (7 bases). V gave up 0 bases and J gave up 0 bases, with 12 bases separating them. The CDR3 sequence is 16 residues long. Per germline, CDR1 MGHRA and CDR2 YSYEKL. CDR3 DNA: TGCGCCAGCAGCCAAGACCGGGGGGCAAGCTCCTACGAGCAGTACTTC. Translated, it gives CASSQDRGASSYEQYF.

This clone was observed a single time. The V call is TRBV5-1, the J call TRBJ2-1, with 8 bases matching TRBD1. V lost 0 bases and J lost 15; bases outside the gene matches: 14. Germline loops: CDR1 SGHRS, CDR2 YFSETQ. The CDR3 is 15 amino acids. Written as DNA, the CDR3 is TGCGCCAGCAGCTTGGCCATCTCCGGACAGGGTATTTGGTTCTTC. It translates to CASSLAISGQGIWFF.

This sequence joins TRBV5-6 and TRBJ1-1, with D hard to call. This CDR3 has 13 amino acids. The germline CDR1 and CDR2 sequences are SGHDT and YYEEEE. V lost 4 bases and J 1 base, leaving 8 bases between the germline ends. CDR3 residues: CASSPGGNTEAFF. CDR3 DNA: TGTGCCAGCAGCCCCGGAGGGAACACTGAAGCTTTCTTT.

The V call is TRBV5-1, the J call TRBJ2-1; 8 nucleotides line up with TRBD2. V lost 3 bases and J lost 6; bases outside the gene matches: 11. Germline CDR1 SGHRS, CDR2 YFSETQ. This CDR3 has 16 amino acids. The DNA of the CDR3 is TGCGCCAGCAGCTCCTCTATCGGGGGGGTGAGCAATGAGCAGTTCTTC. Encoded protein: CASSSSIGGVSNEQFF.

The chain recombines TRBV15 with TRBJ1-1; D gene ambiguous. The germline CDR1 and CDR2 sequences are LNHNV and YYDKDF (reference sequence). The CDR3 is 13 residues long. Trimming removed 2 bases from V and 3 bases from J, with 7 bases in between. DNA for the CDR3: TGTGCCACCAGCAGACGCGGGGACACTGAAGCTTTCTTT. Protein product: CATSRRGDTEAFF.